This T cell receptor beta chain emerged from a study of blood T cell repertoires in COVID-19. Study in general: Sites across the United States, Italy and Spain contributed samples from acute and convalescent COVID-19.

TCRdb keeps only in-frame clones here, not all; method: immunoSEQ multiplex PCR. The table has 200,000 to 300,000 clones, roughly 86% seen once. This CDR3 is built from 15 residues. V was pared by 4 bases and J by 2 bases, with 15 bases between. Germline CDR1 SGHRS, CDR2 YFSETQ. The clonotype was recovered from a human donor in a cohort sampled during active COVID-19. The J gene is TRBJ1-2, the V gene TRBV5-1, with TRBD1 as a possible D gene (6 bases). Sequencing was carried out using peripheral blood. The CDR3 spells CASSPLARGNYGYTF. The CDR3 nucleotides read TGCGCCAGCAGCCCGTTGGCTAGGGGGAACTATGGCTACACCTTC.